Listed below are T cell receptor beta chains from one sample, sequenced in a study of blood T cell repertoires in COVID-19. Profiled with immunoSEQ multiplex PCR; TCRdb holds only in-frame clones, not every one. The data show fewer than 400,000 clones, approximately 90% seen once. What was sequenced was PBMCs or T cells enriched from blood (not recorded which). The origin of the receptors is a woman aged 25 to 39 who had been exposed to COVID-19. Each CDR3 is given without its conserved first and last residue. The order of the fields is J gene, V gene, CDR3 length, CDR3 protein.

TRBJ1-2,TRBV30,10,AWGATGYGYT
TRBJ2-5,TRBV9,13,ASSPSATRGETQY
TRBJ2-3,TRBV28,10,ASSSPPDTQY
TRBJ2-7,TRBV24-1,12,ATSDRDNSYEQY
TRBJ2-3,TRBV27,13,ASSLSGRGTDTQY
TRBJ2-2,TRBV4-2,14,ASSQAGPAGSGELF
TRBJ2-7,TRBV10-2,12,ASRPVRGLDEQY
TRBJ1-2,TRBV5-5,12,ASSFGYGNYGYT
TRBJ2-1,TRBV5-1,15,ASSRAASGGAVDEQF
TRBJ1-1,TRBV5-1,12,ASSFPGLNTEAF
TRBJ2-2,TRBV5-8,14,ASSIYRGRNTGELF
TRBJ1-1,TRBV11-2,10,ASSGGVRGAF
TRBJ2-2,TRBV11-2,14,ASSLVQGARTGELF
TRBJ2-7,TRBV6-5,12,ASSKDRGIDEQY
TRBJ1-6,TRBV7-2,13,ASSLAPGGNSPLH
TRBJ2-5,TRBV5-1,13,ASSSTSGESKTQY
TRBJ1-1,TRBV30,12,AWRGGAVNTEAF
TRBJ2-1,TRBV19,11,ASSGQAGNEQF
TRBJ1-2,TRBV5-1,13,ASSLDNGGVYGYT
TRBJ1-1,TRBV10-3,11,ATQRDMNTEAF
TRBJ1-1,TRBV6-5,14,ASSYGPPTMNTEAF
TRBJ2-4,TRBV6-5,11,ATRGQIKNIQY
TRBJ1-2,TRBV18,10,ASSTAEGGYT
TRBJ2-7,TRBV24-1,19,ATSDWRLHINGDGSSYEQY
TRBJ2-2,TRBV19,13,ASSIIGVNTGELF
TRBJ2-7,TRBV6-2/TRBV6-3,13,ASSSPDGRGYEQY
TRBJ2-1,TRBV7-2,13,ASSQDRGEYNEQF
TRBJ2-1,TRBV7-3,14,ASSLGSASIHNEQF
TRBJ1-6,TRBV2,11,ASSSGRNSPLH
TRBJ2-1,TRBV27,13,ASSLDSGDYNEQF
TRBJ1-1,TRBV4-2,13,ASSQDRSRRTEAF
TRBJ1-6,TRBV7-9,10,ASSLSASPLH
TRBJ1-3,TRBV7-6,12,ASSLARTGNTIY
TRBJ1-3,TRBV7-3,13,ASSPDRSSGNTIY
TRBJ2-3,TRBV11-2,15,ASSLGIRGQGTDTQY
TRBJ2-7,TRBV12-3/TRBV12-4,11,ASTTGGMREQY
TRBJ2-1,TRBV4-1,11,ASSHGQGKGQF
TRBJ2-7,TRBV27,13,ASSLSGSYGGEQY
TRBJ1-1,TRBV10-3,15,AISERQGVSTNTEAF
TRBJ1-1,TRBV7-2,14,ASRLPGRVGKTEAF
TRBJ1-6,TRBV2,10,ASIKMDSPLH
TRBJ1-2,TRBV20-1,8,SAQANGYT
TRBJ1-2,TRBV7-9,15,ASSLGKGQGKGYRYT
TRBJ2-3,TRBV6-5,11,ASSYQSTDTQY
TRBJ1-1,TRBV6-1,12,ASSHVQVNTEAF
TRBJ1-5,TRBV19,11,AISGGPNQPQH
TRBJ1-2,TRBV5-1,14,ASSLIGTGVSYGYT
TRBJ1-2,TRBV4-1,11,ASSLGLHYGYT
TRBJ1-5,TRBV4-2,17,ASSHGQGESRMGNQPQH
TRBJ1-6,TRBV15,14,ATIADLSSYNSPLH
TRBJ1-1,TRBV7-3,11,ASSYTGYTEAF
TRBJ1-2,TRBV27,16,ASSLYGQGGNLAYGYT
TRBJ1-1,TRBV6-5,11,ASRKRGWEEAF